The rows below give T cell receptor beta chains drawn from one sample of a study of T cell repertoires in cytomegalovirus infection. In TCRdb, the reads were re-called with MiXCR into one record per CDR3 protein. The table has around 900,000 distinct CDR3 sequences, less than 40% seen once. No cognate antigen is known for these TCRs. The material was cultured CD8+ T cells from PBMCs, obtained from culture after CMV antigen stimulation. These receptors all stem from a human donor in good health (CMV status not recorded). Some clones in this sample may be carry-over from other donors' samples. The conserved cysteine and the conserved F or W are not part of the CDR3 here. Fields, in order: J gene, V gene, D gene, CDR3 protein. The D gene is left open where the match is weak.

TRBJ2-5	TRBV7-2	-	ASSLNRGTQETQY
TRBJ2-1	TRBV7-9	TRBD1	ASSFQGDHEQF
TRBJ1-1	TRBV6-1	-	ASRLGLATEAF
TRBJ1-1	TRBV5-1	-	ASSPMDSYNTEAF
TRBJ1-1	TRBV7-6	-	ASSQVGQGNTEAF
TRBJ2-3	TRBV28	-	ASSSFRADTQY
TRBJ1-2	TRBV27	-	ASSPSFDRHYGHT
TRBJ2-3	TRBV27	TRBD1	ASSWTTGAPSRTDTQY
TRBJ2-2	TRBV10-3	-	AISELENTGELF
TRBJ2-2	TRBV2	-	ASRATATTGELF
TRBJ2-5	TRBV7-6	-	ASSLAGSETQY
TRBJ2-5	TRBV28	-	ASRESGTVQETQY
TRBJ1-1	TRBV7-8	TRBD1	ASAFGRDRASGNTEAF
TRBJ1-1	TRBV12-3/TRBV12-4	-	ASEGGQENTEAF
TRBJ1-2	TRBV10-3	-	AIRNLANYGYT